The 22 T cell receptor beta chains given below trace back to one sample, sequenced in a study of blood T cell repertoires in COVID-19. Sequencing used immunoSEQ multiplex PCR; TCRdb keeps in-frame clones, though not all of them. The data contain over 250,000 clones, 75% to 95% of them singletons. Sequencing was performed on PBMCs or T cells enriched from blood (not recorded which). The source is a woman aged 25 to 39 who had recovered from COVID-19.

In DNA, the CDR3 is TGTGCCAGCAGTCTTTCGGGACTCATCTACGAGCAGTACTTC. Protein: CASSLSGLIYEQYF. The rearrangement links TRBV6-2 or TRBV6-3 to TRBJ2-7, with a weak D call TRBD2 (6 bases). Germline V gives CDR1 MNHEY, CDR2 SVGEGT. There are 14 residues in the CDR3. V dropped 5 bases and J dropped 3 bases, with 14 bases sitting between them.

The V call is TRBV6-5, the J call TRBJ2-1, with D perhaps matching TRBD1 (6 bases). This CDR3 spans 13 amino acids. Trimming left V 2 bases short and J 5 bases short, with 7 bases between. Per germline, CDR1 MNHEY and CDR2 SVGAGI. Here the CDR3 DNA reads TGTGCCAGCAGTTACGGGGGCCACAATGAGCAGTTCTTC. Translated: CASSYGGHNEQFF.

The rearrangement joins TRBV28 to TRBJ2-7; 10 positions match TRBD2. Trimming removed 5 bases from V and 5 bases from J; junction bases left unmatched: 3. There are 13 residues in the CDR3. The germline V gene has CDR1 MDHEN and CDR2 SYDVKM. For the CDR3, the DNA is TGTGCCAGCAGTAGACTAGCGGGCGACGAGCAGTACTTC. It codes for CASSRLAGDEQYF. Variable domain in full (rest from reference TRBV28 and TRBJ2-7): DVKVTQSSRYLVKRTGEKVFLECVQDMDHENMFWYRQDPGLGLRLIYFSYDVKMKEKGDIPEGYSVSREKKERFSLILESASTNQTSMYLCASSRLAGDEQYFGPGTRLTVT.

The J gene is TRBJ2-7, the V gene TRBV18; 9 bases line up with TRBD1. Looked up from germline, CDR1 is KGHSH and CDR2 is LQKENI. The CDR3 length is 17 residues. V dropped 5 bases and J dropped 2; count of bases not matched to a gene: 13. CDR3: CASSTGTGIGSAYEQYF. CDR3 nucleotide sequence: TGTGCCAGCTCAACTGGGACAGGGATCGGCAGTGCCTACGAGCAGTACTTC.

The chain recombines TRBV19 with TRBJ2-5; TRBD1 agrees at 11 bases. V dropped 7 bases and J dropped 5; count of bases not matched to a gene: 12. The germline V gene encodes CDR1 LNHDA and CDR2 SQIVND (reference sequence). The CDR3 has 16 amino acids. CDR3 DNA sequence: TGTGCCAGTACCCAAAGAGGACAGGGGGCGCGGGAGACCCAGTACTTC. Its translation: CASTQRGQGARETQYF.

This clone was seen a handful of times. The chain uses TRBV5-6 and TRBJ1-3; 12 nucleotides match TRBD1. Unmatched junction bases numbered 4, after V lost 5 bases and J lost 4 bases. The CDR3 is 15 residues long. Germline CDR1 and CDR2: SGHDT and YYEEEE. Written as DNA, the CDR3 is TGTGCCAGCAGTTACGGGACAGGGGGCGGAAACACCATATATTTT. As protein: CASSYGTGGGNTIYF. Based on the CDR3 plus reference TRBV5-6 and TRBJ1-3, the full variable domain is DAGVTQSPTHLIKTRGQQVTLRCSPKSGHDTVSWYQQALGQGPQFIFQYYEEEERQRGNFPDRFSGHQFPNYSSELNVNALLLGDSALYLCASSYGTGGGNTIYFGEGSWLTVV.

In this sample, this clone turned up once. This chain connects TRBV5-1 to TRBJ1-4; D is uncertain. V was pared by 3 bases and J by 5 bases, with 8 bases between. CDR1 SGHRS and CDR2 YFSETQ come from the germline V gene. The CDR3 is 13 residues long. The CDR3 is CASSSQENEKLFF. The DNA of the CDR3 is TGCGCCAGCAGCTCCCAGGAAAATGAAAAACTGTTTTTT.

V and J are TRBV19 and TRBJ1-1; D is unresolved. The CDR3 loop spans 14 amino acids. The germline V gene encodes CDR1 LNHDA and CDR2 SQIVND (reference sequence). Trimming removed 2 bases from V and 4 bases from J, with 11 bases in between. CDR3 bases: TGTGCCAGTAGTATATCGAGGGTAGGCACTGAAGCTTTCTTT. This codes for CASSISRVGTEAFF.

The chain joins TRBV12-5 to TRBJ2-2, with a tentative D call TRBD1 (6 bases). V gave up 7 bases and J gave up 1 base, with 10 bases separating them. From germline, CDR1 is LGHNT and CDR2 FRNRAP. The CDR3 extends over 14 amino acids. CDR3 region: CASAPQGNTGELFF. CDR3 nucleotides: TGTGCTAGTGCCCCACAGGGGAACACCGGGGAGCTGTTTTTT.

This chain connects TRBV2 to TRBJ1-1; D remains ambiguous. V was trimmed by 11 bases and J by 4 bases, leaving 11 bases between them. Looked up from germline, CDR1 is SNHLY and CDR2 is FYNNEI. This CDR3 has 11 residues. The CDR3 spells CASDGLTEAFF. The CDR3 DNA reads TGTGCCTCGGACGGACTCACTGAAGCTTTCTTT.

The chain uses TRBV7-2 and TRBJ1-4, with D hard to call. The V gene's germline CDR1 is SGHTA and CDR2 FQGNSA. The CDR3 spans 15 residues. Trimming stripped 5 bases from V and 4 bases from J, with 14 bases between. This CDR3 reads CASSPGQADNEKLFF. The CDR3, as DNA: TGTGCCAGCAGCCCCGGCCAGGCTGATAATGAAAAACTGTTTTTT.

The chain carries TRBV2 and TRBJ1-5; TRBD1 matches 10 bases. Germline-derived CDR1 and CDR2 are SNHLY and FYNNEI. The CDR3 sequence is 14 residues long. Germline trimming cut 3 bases from V and 7 bases from J; bases unmatched to any gene: 3. The CDR3 here is CASSEDRGMQPQHF. The DNA of the CDR3 is TGTGCCAGCAGTGAGGACAGGGGGATGCAGCCCCAGCATTTT.

This clone occurred once. V is TRBV7-9 and J is TRBJ2-2; 7 nucleotides match TRBD1. The CDR3 covers 14 residues. The ends lost 8 bases at V and 5 bases at J; junction bases unmatched: 8. Germline CDR1 is SEHNR and CDR2 is FQNEAQ (reference sequence). The CDR3 protein is CASRTGQETGELFF. CDR3 DNA: TGTGCCAGCCGCACCGGACAGGAGACCGGGGAGCTGTTTTTT.

The chain combines TRBV4-1 with TRBJ2-7; TRBD2 matches at 13 bases. Trimming at V came to 4 bases and at J to 2 bases, leaving 2 bases not matched to a gene. Looked up from germline, CDR1 is MGHRA and CDR2 is YSYEKL. The CDR3 contains 15 residues. CDR3 DNA sequence: TGCGCCAGCAGCCTGGGACTAGCGGGACCCTACGAGCAGTACTTC. Its translation is CASSLGLAGPYEQYF.

V gene TRBV6-4 combines with J gene TRBJ2-1; TRBD2 matches at 12 bases. CDR1 MRHNA and CDR2 SNTAGT come from the germline V gene. The CDR3 is made up of 18 amino acids. V was clipped by 5 bases and J by 4 bases; unmatched bases: 12. Here the CDR3 reads CASSRTGTSGSIYNEQFF. The DNA of the CDR3 is TGTGCCAGCAGTCGCACCGGGACTAGCGGGTCGATTTACAATGAGCAGTTCTTC.

This chain joins TRBV6-5 and TRBJ2-7; 8 nucleotides align to TRBD1. The junction had 6 bases not matched to a gene; V was cut back by 8 bases and J by 6 bases. The germline CDR1 and CDR2 sequences are MNHEY and SVGAGI. The CDR3 totals 12 residues. CDR3 nucleotide sequence: TGTGCCAGCCGGCAGGGGGCAGGCGAGCAGTACTTC. This translates into CASRQGAGEQYF.

The count of this clone is one. This chain connects TRBV6-2 or TRBV6-3 to TRBJ2-7; 8 positions match TRBD2. The CDR3 spans 15 residues. V lost 4 bases, J lost 6 bases, and 11 bases stayed unmatched. CDR1 is MNHEY, CDR2 SVGEGT, per germline. The CDR3 DNA reads TGTGCCAGCAGTTCCGGGACTAGTTTAGTCGGCGAGCAGTACTTC. Translating gives CASSSGTSLVGEQYF.

V gene TRBV5-6 combines with J gene TRBJ1-2; the match to TRBD1 covers 7 bases. The germline V gene encodes CDR1 SGHDT and CDR2 YYEEEE. V lost 4 bases to trimming and J lost 1 base; unmatched junction nucleotides: 16. This CDR3 has 18 residues. The CDR3 DNA reads as TGTGCCAGCAGCCCCATCGAGACAGGGTTTGGGGGTAACTATGGCTACACCTTC. This translates into CASSPIETGFGGNYGYTF.

This chain joins TRBV7-2 and TRBJ2-7; 7 bases align to TRBD1. CDR1 and CDR2 from the germline V gene are SGHTA and FQGNSA. The CDR3 has 13 residues. J gave up 3 bases and V 5 bases, and 4 bases lay outside the gene matches. This CDR3 is CASSGGQIYEQYF. In DNA, the CDR3 is TGTGCCAGCAGCGGGGGACAGATCTACGAGCAGTACTTC. Looking up the rest from reference TRBV7-2 and TRBJ2-7 gives the full variable domain: GAGVSQSPSNKVTEKGKDVELRCDPISGHTALYWYRQSLGQGLEFLIYFQGNSAPDKSGLPSDRFSAERTGGSVSTLTIQRTQQEDSAVYLCASSGGQIYEQYFGPGTRLTVT.

The chain is built from TRBV18 and TRBJ1-5; no clear D gene. In germline, CDR1 is KGHSH, CDR2 LQKENI. V was shortened by 3 bases and J by 4 bases, with 7 bases between the two germline ends. The CDR3 runs 13 residues. CDR3 residues: CASSPEENQPQHF. CDR3 coding DNA: TGTGCCAGCTCACCGGAGGAGAATCAGCCCCAGCATTTT.

The chain links TRBV30 to TRBJ2-3, with D possibly being TRBD2 (5 bases). The CDR3 covers 13 residues. In germline, CDR1 is GTSNPN, CDR2 SVGIG (reference sequence). Trimming left V 1 base short and J 4 bases short, with 9 bases between. The CDR3 loop is CAWSERGPDTQYF. Here the CDR3 DNA reads TGTGCCTGGAGTGAACGGGGTCCAGATACGCAGTATTTT.

The V call is TRBV13, the J call TRBJ2-3; D gene uncertain. The germline CDR1 and CDR2 sequences are PRHDT and FYEKMQ (reference sequence). Trimming pared 5 bases from V and 11 bases from J, leaving 20 bases between. CDR3 length: 14 amino acids. For the CDR3, the DNA is TGTGCCAGCAGCCCCGGCCAAAAAATTAACAGGCAGTATTTT. Protein product: CASSPGQKINRQYF.